Presented here are 2 T cell receptor beta chains from one specimen sequenced in a study of shared clonotypes between healthy human individuals. Cells designated naive CD8 were CD45RO-negative and were positively selected for CCR7, with terminally differentiated effector memory CD45RA+ cells excluded. The data were produced by immunoSEQ multiplex PCR, yet TCRdb's version contains in-frame clones alone and is incomplete. Of around 1,900,000 clones in the sample, about 94% are singletons; the top ten hold around 1.8%. Input material: naive CD8+ T cells from PBMCs. These receptors all stem from a man aged 18 to 29 in good health. Some clones in this sample may be carry-over from other donors' samples.

The chain couples TRBV21-1 to TRBJ1-3. TRBV21-1 is termed a pseudogene. The CDR3 sequence is 14 residues long. The CDR3 bases are TGTGCCAGCAGCAAAGACGCGGCTGCCTCGACCATATATTTT. Translation gives CASSKDAAASTIYF.

The chain joins TRBV28 to TRBJ2-2; D call uncertain. There are 12 residues in the CDR3. V lost 3 bases to trimming and J lost 4 bases, with 3 bases between them. Germline CDR1 and CDR2: MDHEN and SYDVKM. The CDR3: CASSFTTGELFF. CDR3 coding DNA: TGTGCCAGCAGTTTCACCACCGGGGAGCTGTTTTTT.